The clone carrying this T cell receptor (beta chain) was seen a few times. This record belongs to a study of follicular helper T cells after annual influenza vaccination. About the research overall: Across the 2013-2014, 2014-2015 and 2015-2016 vaccination seasons, some subjects were resampled.

Time point noted: 2014-2015 season, pre-vaccination. Before and after seasonal inactivated influenza vaccination, adults gave blood for sorting CD4 subsets for sequencing. Each time point used about 35 to 110 mL of blood. ICOS+CD38+ and ICOS-CD38- fractions were sorted from non-naive CD4+CXCR5+PD-1+ cells. Method: immunoSEQ multiplex PCR; TCRdb's copy keeps in-frame clones and lacks some. The sample gives more than 7,500 clones, roughly 80% of which show up once; around 3.1% is in the top ten. The V and J ends lost 5 bases and 5 bases respectively, with 13 bases between them. This CDR3 is built from 13 residues. Germline assignment: CDR1 KGHSH and CDR2 LQKENI.

The TCR sequence derives from an adult who received the influenza vaccine. This chain connects TRBV18 to TRBJ2-7; the D is unclear. Sequencing was performed on CXCR5+ CD38- circulating T follicular helper cells from blood, taken on the day of influenza vaccination. Subset given: circulating Tfh, non-naive CD4+CXCR5+PD-1+ (ICOS+CD38+ or ICOS-CD38-). The CDR3 loop reads CASSTGTLDEQYF. CDR3 in DNA: TGTGCCAGCTCAACGGGTACGTTGGACGAGCAGTACTTC.